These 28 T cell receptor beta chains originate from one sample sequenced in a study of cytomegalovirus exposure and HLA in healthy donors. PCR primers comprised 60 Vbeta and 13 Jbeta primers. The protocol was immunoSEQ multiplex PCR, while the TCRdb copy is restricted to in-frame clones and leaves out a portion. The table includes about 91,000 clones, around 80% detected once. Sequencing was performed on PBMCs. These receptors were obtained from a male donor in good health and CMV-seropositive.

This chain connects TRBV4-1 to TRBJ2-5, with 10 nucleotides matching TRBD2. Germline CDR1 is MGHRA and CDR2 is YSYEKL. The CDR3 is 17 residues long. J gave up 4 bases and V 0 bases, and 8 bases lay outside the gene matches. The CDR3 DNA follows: TGCGCCAGCAGCCAAGAAGGGCTAGCGGGAGTATCAGAGACCCAGTACTTC. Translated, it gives CASSQEGLAGVSETQYF.

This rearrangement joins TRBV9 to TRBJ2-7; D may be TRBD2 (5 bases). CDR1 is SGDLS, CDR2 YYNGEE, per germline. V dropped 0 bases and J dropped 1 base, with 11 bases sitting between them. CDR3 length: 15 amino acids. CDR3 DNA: TGTGCCAGCAGCGTAGAGACTATCCATTCCTACGAGCAGTACTTC. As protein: CASSVETIHSYEQYF.

CDR3: CSVNGLAGGADTQYF. The DNA for the CDR3 is TGCAGCGTTAATGGACTAGCGGGAGGGGCAGATACGCAGTATTTT. The J gene is TRBJ2-3, the V gene TRBV29-1; 15 nucleotides match TRBD2. The CDR3 contains 15 residues. Trimming at V came to 5 bases and at J to 4 bases, leaving 4 bases not matched to a gene. Germline CDR1 SQVTM, CDR2 ANQGSEA.

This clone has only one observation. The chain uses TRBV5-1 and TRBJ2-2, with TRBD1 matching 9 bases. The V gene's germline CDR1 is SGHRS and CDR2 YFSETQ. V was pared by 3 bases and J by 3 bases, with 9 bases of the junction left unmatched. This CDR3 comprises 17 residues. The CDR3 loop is CASSSPIRDRDTGELFF. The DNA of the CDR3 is TGCGCCAGCAGCTCCCCCATTAGGGACAGGGACACCGGGGAGCTGTTTTTT.

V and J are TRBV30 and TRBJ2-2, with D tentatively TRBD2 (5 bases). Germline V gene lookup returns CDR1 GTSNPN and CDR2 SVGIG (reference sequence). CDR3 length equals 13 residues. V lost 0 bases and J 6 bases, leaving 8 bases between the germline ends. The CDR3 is CAWSVEGSGELFF. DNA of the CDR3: TGTGCCTGGAGTGTAGAGGGATCCGGGGAGCTGTTTTTT.

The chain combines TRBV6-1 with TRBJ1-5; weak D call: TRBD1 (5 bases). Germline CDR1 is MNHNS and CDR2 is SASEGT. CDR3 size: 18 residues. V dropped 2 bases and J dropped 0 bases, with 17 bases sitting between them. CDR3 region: CASSESPVQEYSNQPQHF. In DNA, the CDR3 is TGTGCCAGCAGTGAATCCCCGGTACAGGAGTATAGCAATCAGCCCCAGCATTTT.

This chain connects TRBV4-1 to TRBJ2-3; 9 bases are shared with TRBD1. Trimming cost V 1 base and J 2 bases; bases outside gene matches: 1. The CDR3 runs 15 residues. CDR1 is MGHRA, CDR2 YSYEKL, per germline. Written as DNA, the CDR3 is TGCGCCAGCAGCCAAGGGGACAGGGCCACAGATACGCAGTATTTT. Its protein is CASSQGDRATDTQYF.

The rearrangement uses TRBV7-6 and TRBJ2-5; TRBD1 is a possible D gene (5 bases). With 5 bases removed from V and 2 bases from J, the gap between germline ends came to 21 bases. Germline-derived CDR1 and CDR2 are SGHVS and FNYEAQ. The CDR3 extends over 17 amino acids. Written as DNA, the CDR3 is TGTGCCAGCAGCCCCCTGGGTGTGGGGCGGAATCAAGAGACCCAGTACTTC. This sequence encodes CASSPLGVGRNQETQYF.

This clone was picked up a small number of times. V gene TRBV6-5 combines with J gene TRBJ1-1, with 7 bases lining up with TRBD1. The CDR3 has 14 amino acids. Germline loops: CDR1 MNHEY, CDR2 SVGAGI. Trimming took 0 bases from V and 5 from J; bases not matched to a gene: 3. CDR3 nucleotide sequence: TGTGCCAGCAGTTACTCGTCGACAGGGACTGAAGCTTTCTTT. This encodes CASSYSSTGTEAFF.

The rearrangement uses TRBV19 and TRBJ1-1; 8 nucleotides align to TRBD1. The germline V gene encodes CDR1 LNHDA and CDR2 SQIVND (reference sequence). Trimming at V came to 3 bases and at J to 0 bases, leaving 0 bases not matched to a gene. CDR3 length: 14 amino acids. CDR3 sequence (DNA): TGTGCCAGTAGTATGGGACAGGTGAACACTGAAGCTTTCTTT. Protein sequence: CASSMGQVNTEAFF.

Here the CDR3 DNA reads TGTGCCAGCAGTCCGCCTCTTGCCGGGGAGCCCCAGCATTTT. Amino acid sequence: CASSPPLAGEPQHF. The rearrangement links TRBV28 to TRBJ1-5, with D uncertain. V was clipped by 5 bases and J by 8 bases, with 16 bases between them. The germline CDR1 and CDR2 sequences are MDHEN and SYDVKM. The CDR3 has 14 residues.

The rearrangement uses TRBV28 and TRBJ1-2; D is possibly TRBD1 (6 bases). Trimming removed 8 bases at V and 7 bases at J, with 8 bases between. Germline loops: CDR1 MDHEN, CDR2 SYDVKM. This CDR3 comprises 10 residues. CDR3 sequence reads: CASEGVGYTF. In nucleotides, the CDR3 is TGTGCCAGCGAGGGGGTTGGCTACACCTTC.

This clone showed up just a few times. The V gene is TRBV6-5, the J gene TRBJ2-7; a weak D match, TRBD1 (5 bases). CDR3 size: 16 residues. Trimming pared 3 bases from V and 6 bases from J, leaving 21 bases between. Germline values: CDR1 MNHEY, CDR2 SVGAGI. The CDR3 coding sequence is TGTGCCAGCAGTTATCAATCAGGGCAACCAACCCGCGAGCAGTACTTC. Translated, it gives CASSYQSGQPTREQYF.

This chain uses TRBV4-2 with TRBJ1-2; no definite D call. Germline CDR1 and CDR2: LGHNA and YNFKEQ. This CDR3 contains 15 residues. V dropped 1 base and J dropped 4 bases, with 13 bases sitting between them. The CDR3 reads CASSQAVGGIYGYTF. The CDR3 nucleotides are TGTGCCAGCAGCCAAGCCGTAGGAGGAATCTATGGCTACACCTTC.

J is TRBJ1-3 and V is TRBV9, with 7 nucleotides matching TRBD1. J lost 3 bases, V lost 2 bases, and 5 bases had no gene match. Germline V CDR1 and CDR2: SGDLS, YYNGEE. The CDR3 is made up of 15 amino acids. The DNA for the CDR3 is TGTGCCAGCAGCGTTTTTGGGGACAGTGGAAACACCATATATTTT. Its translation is CASSVFGDSGNTIYF.

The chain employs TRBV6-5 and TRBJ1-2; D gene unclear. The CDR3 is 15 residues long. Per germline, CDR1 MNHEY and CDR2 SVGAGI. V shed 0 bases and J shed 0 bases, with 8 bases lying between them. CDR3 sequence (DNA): TGTGCCAGCAGTTACTCGGAGGTAACTAACTATGGCTACACCTTC. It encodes CASSYSEVTNYGYTF.

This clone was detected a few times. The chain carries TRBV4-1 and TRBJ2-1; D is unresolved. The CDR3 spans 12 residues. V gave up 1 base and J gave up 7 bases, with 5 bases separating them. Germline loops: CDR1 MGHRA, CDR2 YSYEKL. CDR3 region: CASSQARNEQFF. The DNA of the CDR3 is TGCGCCAGCAGCCAAGCGAGGAATGAGCAGTTCTTC.

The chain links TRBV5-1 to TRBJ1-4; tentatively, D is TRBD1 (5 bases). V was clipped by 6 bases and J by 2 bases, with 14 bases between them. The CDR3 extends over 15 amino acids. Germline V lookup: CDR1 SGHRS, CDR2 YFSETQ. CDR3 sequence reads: CASTPGRGTNEKLFF. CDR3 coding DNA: TGCGCCAGCACCCCAGGGAGGGGTACTAATGAAAAACTGTTTTTT.

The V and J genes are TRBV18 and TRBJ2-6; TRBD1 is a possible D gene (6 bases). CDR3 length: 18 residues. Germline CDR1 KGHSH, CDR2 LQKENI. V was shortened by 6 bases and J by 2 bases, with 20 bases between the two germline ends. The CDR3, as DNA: TGTGCCAGCTCGAGGAACAGGGTCCCAGAGACTGGGGCCAACGTCCTGACTTTC. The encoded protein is CASSRNRVPETGANVLTF.

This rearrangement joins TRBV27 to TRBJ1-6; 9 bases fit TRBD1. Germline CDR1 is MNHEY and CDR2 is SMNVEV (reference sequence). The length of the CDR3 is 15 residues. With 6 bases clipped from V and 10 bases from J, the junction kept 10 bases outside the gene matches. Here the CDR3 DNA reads TGTGCCAGCAGCATGCAGGGACAGGGCAAATCACCCCTCCACTTT. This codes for CASSMQGQGKSPLHF.

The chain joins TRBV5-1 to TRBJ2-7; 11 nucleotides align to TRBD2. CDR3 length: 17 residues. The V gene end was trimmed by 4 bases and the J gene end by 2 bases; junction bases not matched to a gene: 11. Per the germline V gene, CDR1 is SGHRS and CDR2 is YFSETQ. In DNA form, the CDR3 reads TGCGCCAGCAGCCCCAGCGCCGGGACTAGCGGAACCTACGAGCAGTACTTC. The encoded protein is CASSPSAGTSGTYEQYF.

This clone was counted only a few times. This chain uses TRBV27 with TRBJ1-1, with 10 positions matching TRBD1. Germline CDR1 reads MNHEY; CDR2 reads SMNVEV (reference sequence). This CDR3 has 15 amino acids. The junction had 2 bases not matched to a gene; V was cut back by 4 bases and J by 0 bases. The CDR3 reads CASSSGQGMNTEAFF. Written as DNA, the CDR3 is TGTGCCAGCAGTTCGGGACAGGGGATGAACACTGAAGCTTTCTTT.

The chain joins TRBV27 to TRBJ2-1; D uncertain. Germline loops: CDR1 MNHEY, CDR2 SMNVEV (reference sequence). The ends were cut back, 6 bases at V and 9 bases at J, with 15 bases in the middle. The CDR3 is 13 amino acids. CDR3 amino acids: CASRYQALGEQFF. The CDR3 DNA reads TGTGCCAGCAGATACCAGGCGCTCGGTGAGCAGTTCTTC.

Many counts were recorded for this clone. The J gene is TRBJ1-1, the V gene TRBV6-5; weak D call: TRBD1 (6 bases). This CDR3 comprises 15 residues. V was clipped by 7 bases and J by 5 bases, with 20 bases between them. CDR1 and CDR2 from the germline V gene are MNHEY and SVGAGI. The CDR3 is CASTPRGAGWTEAFF. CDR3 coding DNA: TGTGCCAGCACCCCCCGGGGGGCTGGCTGGACTGAAGCTTTCTTT.

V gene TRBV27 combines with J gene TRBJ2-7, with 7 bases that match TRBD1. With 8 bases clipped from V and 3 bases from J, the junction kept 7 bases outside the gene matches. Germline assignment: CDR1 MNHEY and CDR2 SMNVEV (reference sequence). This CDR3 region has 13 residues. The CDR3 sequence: CASADRVNYEQYF. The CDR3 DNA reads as TGTGCCAGCGCAGACAGGGTAAACTACGAGCAGTACTTC.

The CDR3 nucleotides read TGTGCCAGCAGCGTAGCCGGGACAGCCCCGTACAATGAGCAGTTCTTC. Residues: CASSVAGTAPYNEQFF. The chain has TRBV9 and TRBJ2-1; 7 nucleotides match TRBD1. CDR1 SGDLS and CDR2 YYNGEE come from the germline V gene. CDR3 length: 16 amino acids. Trimming removed 0 bases from V and 4 bases from J; junction bases left unmatched: 7.

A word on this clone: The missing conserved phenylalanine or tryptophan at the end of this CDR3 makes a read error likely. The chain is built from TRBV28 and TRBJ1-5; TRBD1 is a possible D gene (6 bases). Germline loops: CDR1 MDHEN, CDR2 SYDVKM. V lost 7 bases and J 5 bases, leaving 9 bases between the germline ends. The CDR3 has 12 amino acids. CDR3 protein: CASTGAHQPQHV. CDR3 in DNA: TGTGCCAGCACAGGGGCTCATCAGCCCCAGCATGTT.

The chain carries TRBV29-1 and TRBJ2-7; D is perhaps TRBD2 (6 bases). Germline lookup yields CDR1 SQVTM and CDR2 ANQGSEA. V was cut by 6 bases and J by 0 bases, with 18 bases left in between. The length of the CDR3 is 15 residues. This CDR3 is CSVSLRDWSSYEQYF. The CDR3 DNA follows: TGCAGCGTCTCACTCCGGGACTGGAGCTCCTACGAGCAGTACTTC.